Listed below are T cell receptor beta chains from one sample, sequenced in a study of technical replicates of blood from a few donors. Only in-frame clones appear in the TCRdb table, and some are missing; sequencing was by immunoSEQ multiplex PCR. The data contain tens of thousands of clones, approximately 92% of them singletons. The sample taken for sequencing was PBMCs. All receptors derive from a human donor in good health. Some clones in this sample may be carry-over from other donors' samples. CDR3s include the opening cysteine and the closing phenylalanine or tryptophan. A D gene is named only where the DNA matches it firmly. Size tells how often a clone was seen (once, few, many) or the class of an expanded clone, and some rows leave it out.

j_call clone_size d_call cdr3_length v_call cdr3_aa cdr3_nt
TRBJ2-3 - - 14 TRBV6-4 CASSAGGPTDTQYF TGTGCCAGCAGTGCCGGGGGGCCGACAGATACGCAGTATTTT
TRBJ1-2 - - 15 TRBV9 CASSPQGSANYGYTF TGTGCCAGCAGCCCCCAGGGGTCAGCTAACTATGGCTACACCTTC
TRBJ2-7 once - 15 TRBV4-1 CASSQNYRPHHEQYF TGCGCCAGCAGCCAAAATTACAGGCCCCACCACGAGCAGTACTTC
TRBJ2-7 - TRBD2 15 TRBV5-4 CASSSHSGRANEQYF TGTGCCAGCAGCTCTCATAGCGGGAGGGCGAACGAGCAGTACTTC
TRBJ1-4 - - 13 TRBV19 CASSIARGEKLFF TGTGCCAGTAGTATAGCCCGCGGTGAAAAACTGTTTTTT
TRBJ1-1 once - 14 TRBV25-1 CASSDTGWGTEAFF TGTGCCAGCAGTGATACAGGGTGGGGGACTGAAGCTTTCTTT
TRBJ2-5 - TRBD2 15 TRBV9 CASSVSGGAGETQYF TGTGCCAGCAGCGTTAGCGGGGGGGCGGGGGAGACCCAGTACTTC
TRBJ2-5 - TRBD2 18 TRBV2 CASSEASLAGGYQETQYF TGTGCCAGCAGTGAAGCTTCACTAGCGGGAGGGTACCAAGAGACCCAGTACTTC
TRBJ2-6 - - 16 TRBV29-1 CSVGLAGKPGANVLTF TGCAGCGTTGGGTTGGCCGGGAAACCTGGGGCCAACGTCCTGACTTTC
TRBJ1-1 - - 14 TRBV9 CASSVDIMNTEAFF TGTGCCAGCAGCGTCGACATTATGAACACTGAAGCTTTCTTT
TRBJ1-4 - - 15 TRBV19 CASSTPTGTNEKLFF TGTGCCAGTAGTACGCCAACAGGGACTAATGAAAAACTGTTTTTT
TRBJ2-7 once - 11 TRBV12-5 CASAGVYEQYF TGTGCTAGTGCCGGAGTCTACGAGCAGTACTTC
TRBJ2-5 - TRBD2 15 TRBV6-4 CARTTSGRGRETQYF TGTGCCAGAACTACTAGCGGGAGAGGGAGGGAGACCCAGTACTTC
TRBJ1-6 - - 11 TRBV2 CASNENSPLHF TGTGCCAGCAACGAGAATTCACCCCTCCACTTT
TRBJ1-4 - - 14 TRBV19 CASTSLATNEKLFF TGTGCCAGTACCTCCCTCGCAACTAATGAAAAACTGTTTTTT
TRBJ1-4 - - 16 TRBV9 CASSPSSGLAGEKLFF TGTGCCAGCAGCCCCTCGTCAGGGCTCGCAGGGGAAAAACTGTTTTTT
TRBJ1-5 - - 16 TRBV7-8 CASSLMGRGGSQPQHF TGTGCCAGCAGCTTAATGGGCAGGGGCGGGAGTCAGCCCCAGCATTTT
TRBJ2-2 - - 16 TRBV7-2 CASSLPGSLGTGELFF TGTGCCAGCAGCCTCCCGGGGTCGCTTGGCACCGGGGAGCTGTTTTTT
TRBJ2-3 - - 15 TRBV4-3 CASSQDSQGTDTQYF TGCGCCAGCAGCCAAGACAGCCAGGGCACAGATACGCAGTATTTT
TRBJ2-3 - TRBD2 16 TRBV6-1 CASSVLAGDSPDTQYF TGTGCCAGCAGTGTCCTAGCGGGGGATTCCCCAGATACGCAGTATTTT
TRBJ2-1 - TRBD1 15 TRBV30 CAWGRQGGSYNEQFF TGTGCCTGGGGAAGACAGGGGGGCTCCTACAATGAGCAGTTCTTC
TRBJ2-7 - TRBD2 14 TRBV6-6 CASTLAGGRYEQYF TGTGCCAGCACTCTGGCGGGAGGTCGCTACGAGCAGTACTTC
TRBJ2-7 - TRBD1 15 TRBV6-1 CASSEWGTGKDEQYF TGTGCCAGCAGTGAATGGGGGACAGGAAAGGACGAGCAGTACTTC
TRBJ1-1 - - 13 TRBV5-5 CASSPYRDTEAFF TGTGCCAGCAGCCCCTACAGGGACACTGAAGCTTTCTTT
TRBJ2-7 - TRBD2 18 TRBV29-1 CSVEAPGTSGGAPHEQYF TGCAGCGTTGAAGCTCCCGGGACTAGCGGGGGGGCCCCCCACGAGCAGTACTTC
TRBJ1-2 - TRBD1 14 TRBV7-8 CASSLGQGSYGYTF TGTGCCAGCAGCTTAGGACAGGGAAGCTATGGCTACACCTTC
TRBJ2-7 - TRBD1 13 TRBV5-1 CASSTGTGEEQYF TGCGCCAGCAGCACAGGGACAGGGGAAGAGCAGTACTTC
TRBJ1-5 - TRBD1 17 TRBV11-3 CASSPWEGTGGFQPQHF TGTGCCAGCAGCCCATGGGAGGGGACAGGGGGGTTTCAGCCCCAGCATTTT
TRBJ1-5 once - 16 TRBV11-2 CASSPGEGFSNQPQHF TGTGCCAGCAGCCCGGGAGAGGGCTTTAGCAATCAGCCCCAGCATTTT
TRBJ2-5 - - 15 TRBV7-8 CASSPGEVSGETQYF TGTGCCAGCAGCCCGGGAGAGGTTTCTGGAGAGACCCAGTACTTC
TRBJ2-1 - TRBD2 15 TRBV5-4 CASSLTSGRVDEQFF TGTGCCAGCAGCTTGACTAGCGGGAGAGTCGATGAGCAGTTCTTC
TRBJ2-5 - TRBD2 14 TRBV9 CASSPGLAGETQYF TGTGCCAGCTCCCCCGGACTAGCGGGAGAGACCCAGTACTTC
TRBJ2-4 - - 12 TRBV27 CASRSQGNIQYF TGTGCCAGCAGATCACAGGGAAACATTCAGTACTTC
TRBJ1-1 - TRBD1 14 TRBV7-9 CASSSGTVHTEAFF TGTGCCAGCAGCTCCGGGACAGTCCACACTGAAGCTTTCTTT
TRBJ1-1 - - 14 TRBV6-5 CASSYSGGGTEAFF TGTGCCAGCAGTTACTCGGGGGGAGGCACTGAAGCTTTCTTT
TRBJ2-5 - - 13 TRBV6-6 CASQTGFKETQYF TGTGCCAGTCAAACAGGGTTCAAAGAGACCCAGTACTTC
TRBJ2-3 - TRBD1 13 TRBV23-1 CASRDRATDTQYF TGCGCCAGCAGGGACAGGGCCACAGATACGCAGTATTTT
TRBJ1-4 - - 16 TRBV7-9 CASHSWGQRGEEKLFF TGTGCCAGCCACTCGTGGGGGCAGCGGGGTGAGGAAAAACTGTTTTTT
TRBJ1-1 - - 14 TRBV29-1 CSVEDYSPGTEAFF TGCAGCGTTGAAGATTACAGCCCGGGAACTGAAGCTTTCTTT
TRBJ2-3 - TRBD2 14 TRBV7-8 CASSRTSGRGREYF TGTGCCAGCAGCCGCACTAGCGGGAGAGGGAGGGAGTATTTT
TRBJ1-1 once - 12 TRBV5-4 CASMRENTEAFF TGTGCCAGCATGCGAGAGAACACTGAAGCTTTCTTT
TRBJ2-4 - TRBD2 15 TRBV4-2 CASSLGTTDKNIQYF TGTGCCAGCAGCCTCGGGACTACTGACAAAAACATTCAGTACTTC
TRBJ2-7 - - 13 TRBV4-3 CASSQDHYYEQYF TGCGCCAGCAGCCAAGATCACTATTACGAGCAGTACTTC
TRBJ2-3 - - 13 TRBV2 CANGGQVTDTQYF TGTGCCAACGGGGGGCAGGTCACAGATACGCAGTATTTT
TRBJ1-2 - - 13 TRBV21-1 CASSKDKNYGYTF TGTGCCAGCAGCAAAGACAAAAACTATGGCTACACCTTC
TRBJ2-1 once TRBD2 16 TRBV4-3 CASSQEPTSGYNEQFF TGCGCCAGCAGCCAAGAGCCGACTAGCGGCTACAATGAGCAGTTCTTC
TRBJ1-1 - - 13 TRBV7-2 CASSSPRTVKAFF TGTGCCAGCAGCTCCCCTAGGACTGTGAAAGCTTTCTTT
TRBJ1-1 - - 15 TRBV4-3 CASSQYTAGGVEAFF TGCGCCAGCAGTCAATACACGGCGGGTGGAGTTGAAGCTTTCTTT